One and the same sample provided the 30 T cell receptor beta chains below, sequenced in a study of T cell responses to AZD1222 COVID-19 vaccine. Libraries were prepared by immunoSEQ multiplex PCR; TCRdb keeps only in-frame clonotypes and omits some of them. The sample has around 140,000 clones; almost 95% are singletons. The specimen comprised peripheral blood, sampled 28 days after the second AZD1222 dose. All receptors come from an adult who received the AZD1222 COVID-19 vaccine.

The chain employs TRBV5-1 and TRBJ1-1; 8 bases agree with TRBD1. With 3 bases clipped from V and 3 bases from J, the junction kept 7 bases outside the gene matches. This CDR3 comprises 15 residues. CDR1 is SGHRS and CDR2 is YFSETQ in the germline V gene. In DNA form, the CDR3 reads TGCGCCAGCAGCTCTCAGGGGGCCCGTGACACTGAAGCTTTCTTT. Translating it yields CASSSQGARDTEAFF.

The V call is TRBV4-2, the J call TRBJ2-4, with D perhaps TRBD1 (6 bases). The V and J ends lost 0 bases and 0 bases respectively, with 9 bases between them. The length of the CDR3 is 16 residues. Germline CDR1 is LGHNA and CDR2 is YNFKEQ. In DNA form, the CDR3 reads TGTGCCAGCAGCCAAGAGACAGGTCAAGCCAAAAACATTCAGTACTTC. Encoded protein: CASSQETGQAKNIQYF.

The chain uses TRBV10-3 and TRBJ1-1, with TRBD1 matching 10 bases. CDR3 length: 16 residues. Germline V lookup: CDR1 ENHRY, CDR2 SYGVKD. V dropped 5 bases and J dropped 6; count of bases not matched to a gene: 12. The CDR3 loop reads CAISPGQGPRGAEAFF. CDR3 DNA: TGTGCCATCAGTCCGGGACAGGGGCCCCGTGGGGCTGAAGCTTTCTTT.

The CDR3 DNA reads as TGTGCCTGGAGTGAGGGAGCGGGCGGCTATGGCTACACCTTC. Translation: CAWSEGAGGYGYTF. The chain couples TRBV30 to TRBJ1-2; D is uncertain. CDR1 is GTSNPN, CDR2 SVGIG, per germline (reference sequence). This CDR3 comprises 14 residues. The ends were cut back, 1 base at V and 4 bases at J, with 13 bases in the middle.

The rearrangement uses TRBV27 and TRBJ2-1; D may be TRBD1 (6 bases). Germline CDR1 is MNHEY and CDR2 is SMNVEV (reference sequence). The CDR3 is 19 residues long. V gave up 2 bases and J gave up 0 bases, with 20 bases separating them. The CDR3 bases are TGTGCCAGCAGTTTAATGGGGGCAGCTTGGTCGAGCTCCTACAATGAGCAGTTCTTC. As protein: CASSLMGAAWSSSYNEQFF.

This clone was seen just once. The chain is built from TRBV30 and TRBJ1-3; D unclear. The CDR3 is 12 amino acids. CDR1 GTSNPN and CDR2 SVGIG come from the germline V gene (reference sequence). With 0 bases removed from V and 4 bases from J, the gap between germline ends came to 4 bases. CDR3 DNA: TGTGCCTGGAGTGTACAGGGAAACACCATATATTTT. Its translation is CAWSVQGNTIYF.

The chain carries TRBV7-3 and TRBJ2-3; D not certain. The V end was cut by 4 bases, the J end by 4 bases, with 15 bases between. Germline V gene sequence: CDR1 SGHTA, CDR2 FQGTGA. The CDR3 runs 15 residues. CDR3 protein: CASSSSGSRADTQYF. DNA for the CDR3: TGTGCCAGCAGCTCCTCCGGGTCAAGGGCAGATACGCAGTATTTT.

This rearrangement joins TRBV19 to TRBJ1-5; D perhaps matches TRBD1 (6 bases). V shed 2 bases and J shed 3 bases, with 17 bases lying between them. Germline values: CDR1 LNHDA, CDR2 SQIVND (reference sequence). This CDR3 contains 17 residues. The CDR3 region has the DNA TGTGCCAGTAGTATAAGGGCCCACGGACAGACCAATCAGCCCCAGCATTTT. Amino acids: CASSIRAHGQTNQPQHF.

The chain joins TRBV4-2 to TRBJ2-3, with a possible D match to TRBD2 (6 bases). From germline, CDR1 is LGHNA and CDR2 YNFKEQ. The CDR3 contains 17 residues. The V end lost 1 base, the J end lost 0 bases, and 14 bases lay between the germline ends. CDR3 sequence reads: CASSQGVIADSTDTQYF. The CDR3 DNA follows: TGTGCCAGCAGCCAAGGCGTCATAGCGGATAGCACAGATACGCAGTATTTT.

The CDR3 DNA reads TGTGCCAGCAGCCCCCGGACAGTCTCTGGAAACACCATATATTTT. Its protein is CASSPRTVSGNTIYF. The chain links TRBV7-3 to TRBJ1-3; a weak D match, TRBD1 (6 bases). The germline V gene encodes CDR1 SGHTA and CDR2 FQGTGA. The length of the CDR3 is 15 residues. V shed 5 bases and J shed 0 bases, with 11 bases lying between them.

V usage is TRBV28 and J usage is TRBJ1-4; D unclear. Germline lookup yields CDR1 MDHEN and CDR2 SYDVKM. The CDR3 is 15 amino acids. The germline V and J ends were trimmed by 3 bases and 7 bases, with 15 bases remaining between them. Written as DNA, the CDR3 is TGTGCCAGCAGTTTTGCGGGGTCAGAGGTTGAAAAACTGTTTTTT. Amino acid sequence: CASSFAGSEVEKLFF.

The CDR3 protein is CASGEYEQYF. In nucleotides, the CDR3 is TGTGCCAGCGGGGAGTACGAGCAGTACTTC. This rearrangement joins TRBV2 to TRBJ2-7; D might be TRBD2 (5 bases). The CDR3 consists of 10 residues. V dropped 8 bases and J dropped 4 bases, with 6 bases sitting between them. CDR1 and CDR2 (germline): SNHLY, FYNNEI.

The rearrangement joins TRBV6-5 to TRBJ2-1, with 7 bases matching TRBD2. After removal of 8 bases from V and 0 bases from J, the junction contained 7 bases not matched to a gene. CDR1 and CDR2 (germline): MNHEY, SVGAGI. The CDR3 is 15 amino acids. The CDR3, as DNA: TGTGCCAGCCGGGCGGGAGCCAGCTCCTACAATGAGCAGTTCTTC. Encoded protein: CASRAGASSYNEQFF.

The chain recombines TRBV10-3 with TRBJ1-2; D is ambiguous. The germline V gene has CDR1 ENHRY and CDR2 SYGVKD. This CDR3 region has 13 residues. Trimming shortened V by 2 bases and J by 1 base, and 5 bases separated the two germline ends. The CDR3 is CAISEENNYGYTF. The CDR3 DNA reads as TGTGCCATCAGTGAGGAGAATAACTATGGCTACACCTTC.

The chain has TRBV28 and TRBJ1-1; D uncertain. This CDR3 comprises 12 residues. V dropped 7 bases and J dropped 1 base, with 7 bases sitting between them. The germline CDR1 and CDR2 sequences are MDHEN and SYDVKM. The CDR3 reads CASKGGNTEAFF. The CDR3 DNA reads TGTGCCAGCAAGGGAGGGAACACTGAAGCTTTCTTT.

V gene TRBV6-2 or TRBV6-3 combines with J gene TRBJ2-7; a weak D match, TRBD2 (6 bases). In germline, CDR1 is MNHEY, CDR2 SVGEGT. The CDR3 sequence is 12 residues long. The germline V and J ends were trimmed by 4 bases and 6 bases, with 10 bases remaining between them. The CDR3 DNA is TGTGCCAGCAGTTCCCTGACTAGCGAGCAGTACTTC. Amino acids: CASSSLTSEQYF.

This clone has a single count. This chain connects TRBV3-1 (or the pseudogene TRBV3-2) to TRBJ1-4, with TRBD1 identical over 7 bases. CDR3 length equals 18 residues. V lost 1 base, J lost 10 bases, and 18 bases stayed unmatched. Germline V CDR1 and CDR2: LGHDT, YNNKEL (reference sequence). The CDR3 is CASSQGQTGPLIGGKLFF. CDR3 DNA: TGTGCCAGCAGCCAAGGGCAGACAGGGCCCCTCATTGGGGGAAAACTGTTTTTT.

The chain joins TRBV6-4 to TRBJ1-1; D uncertain. CDR3 length: 13 residues. V gave up 3 bases and J gave up 3 bases, with 8 bases separating them. Per germline, CDR1 MRHNA and CDR2 SNTAGT. The chain's CDR3 is CASSETPYTEAFF. The CDR3 nucleotides read TGTGCCAGCAGTGAGACACCTTACACTGAAGCTTTCTTT.

This clone was detected once. This chain links TRBV29-1 with TRBJ1-1; TRBD1 might be the D (5 bases). Between the trimmed V and J ends, which lost 4 bases and 1 base, there was a span of 10 bases. The germline gives CDR1 SQVTM, CDR2 ANQGSEA. This CDR3 has 13 residues. Written as DNA, the CDR3 is TGCAGCGTTGCGGGGCGGGCGAACACTGAAGCTTTCTTT. This codes for CSVAGRANTEAFF.

The chain couples TRBV18 to TRBJ1-2; 12 nucleotides agree with TRBD1. CDR3 length equals 15 residues. Unmatched junction bases numbered 8, after V lost 6 bases and J lost 6 bases. Germline V gene lookup returns CDR1 KGHSH and CDR2 LQKENI. The CDR3 DNA is TGTGCCAGCTCGTCCGGGACAGGGGGCCTGGATGGCTACACCTTC. It yields the protein CASSSGTGGLDGYTF.

V usage is TRBV27 and J usage is TRBJ1-4; possibly TRBD1 for D (5 bases). This CDR3 is built from 12 residues. With 8 bases removed from V and 7 bases from J, the gap between germline ends came to 11 bases. Germline V CDR1 and CDR2: MNHEY, SMNVEV (reference sequence). CDR3: CASRGRGEKLFF. CDR3 coding DNA: TGTGCCAGCCGGGGGAGGGGTGAAAAACTGTTTTTT.

This clone was detected once. The V gene is TRBV7-2, the J gene TRBJ2-1; TRBD2 matches 10 bases. Trimming took 1 base from V and 4 from J; bases not matched to a gene: 7. Germline assignment: CDR1 SGHTA and CDR2 FQGNSA. This CDR3 comprises 17 residues. The CDR3 region is CASSLDSGGALYNEQFF. CDR3 bases: TGTGCCAGCAGCTTAGACAGCGGGGGGGCCCTTTACAATGAGCAGTTCTTC.

As DNA, the CDR3 is TGTGCCAGTATTAACCGGGACAGGGGTAGCAATCAGCCCCAGCATTTT. It is translated as CASINRDRGSNQPQHF. The chain combines TRBV19 with TRBJ1-5; 10 bases map to TRBD1. This CDR3 has 16 amino acids. The trim removed 7 bases at V and 0 bases at J, leaving 6 bases unmatched. Per germline, CDR1 LNHDA and CDR2 SQIVND (reference sequence).

The chain uses TRBV4-1 and TRBJ1-4; D unclear. This CDR3 has 17 residues. The germline CDR1 and CDR2 sequences are MGHRA and YSYEKL. V lost 1 base and J 4 bases, leaving 16 bases between the germline ends. The CDR3 nucleotides are TGCGCCAGCAGCCAAGTCGGACGGGCGACTGGTAATGAAAAACTGTTTTTT. It codes for CASSQVGRATGNEKLFF.

This rearrangement joins TRBV28 to TRBJ2-1; D gene unclear. Germline values: CDR1 MDHEN, CDR2 SYDVKM. Trimming shortened V by 8 bases and J by 6 bases, and 8 bases separated the two germline ends. CDR3 length: 11 amino acids. CDR3 region: CASGPANEQFF. The CDR3 DNA reads TGTGCCAGCGGCCCCGCCAATGAGCAGTTCTTC.

V and J are TRBV6-5 and TRBJ1-2, with D possibly being TRBD1 (5 bases). The V end lost 0 bases, the J end lost 5 bases, and 16 bases lay between the germline ends. The CDR3 spans 16 residues. Germline CDR1 is MNHEY and CDR2 is SVGAGI. CDR3 amino acids: CASSYSFITGSYGYTF. The DNA of the CDR3 is TGTGCCAGCAGTTACTCGTTTATAACAGGATCGTATGGCTACACCTTC.

The chain employs TRBV11-2 and TRBJ2-7, with D tentatively TRBD1 (6 bases). Trimming cost V 3 bases and J 3 bases, with 12 bases left between them. The length of the CDR3 is 14 residues. Germline V lookup: CDR1 SGHAT, CDR2 FQNNGV. The CDR3 sequence: CASSFSRGYYEQYV. CDR3 coding DNA: TGTGCCAGCAGCTTCTCCAGGGGATACTACGAGCAGTACGTC.

This sequence joins TRBV9 and TRBJ1-2; D unclear. CDR1 is SGDLS, CDR2 YYNGEE, per germline. Trimming stripped 2 bases from V and 8 bases from J, with 10 bases between. The CDR3 is 12 amino acids. CDR3 DNA sequence: TGTGCCAGCAGCGTGGGTGGAGAAGGCTACACCTTC. It codes for CASSVGGEGYTF.

This clone was counted a single time. The chain employs TRBV28 and TRBJ2-6; no clear D gene. The V end was cut by 2 bases, the J end by 0 bases, with 14 bases between. The length of the CDR3 is 18 residues. Germline values: CDR1 MDHEN, CDR2 SYDVKM. The CDR3 sequence: CASSLKTSSLSGANVLTF. DNA of the CDR3: TGTGCCAGCAGTTTAAAGACTTCCTCCCTCTCTGGGGCCAACGTCCTGACTTTC.

The chain carries TRBV5-1 and TRBJ2-1; tentative D call: TRBD2 (5 bases). Germline V lookup: CDR1 SGHRS, CDR2 YFSETQ. Trimming took off 7 bases at V and 10 bases at J, with 18 bases between the two ends. The CDR3 extends over 13 amino acids. The CDR3 spells CASRLSEGGEQFF. The DNA of the CDR3 is TGCGCCAGCCGCCTTAGCGAGGGCGGGGAGCAGTTCTTC.